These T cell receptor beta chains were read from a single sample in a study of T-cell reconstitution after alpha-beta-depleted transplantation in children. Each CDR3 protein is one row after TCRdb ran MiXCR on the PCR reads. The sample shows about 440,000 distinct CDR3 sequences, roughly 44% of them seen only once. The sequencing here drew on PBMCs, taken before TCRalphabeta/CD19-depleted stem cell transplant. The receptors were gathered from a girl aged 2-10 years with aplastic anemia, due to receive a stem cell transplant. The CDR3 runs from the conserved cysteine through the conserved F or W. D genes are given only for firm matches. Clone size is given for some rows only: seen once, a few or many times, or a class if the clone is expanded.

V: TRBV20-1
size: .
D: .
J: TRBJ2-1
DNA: TGCAGTGCTAGAGATCTGACGGGACCCTACAATGAGCAGTTCTTC
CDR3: CSARDLTGPYNEQFF

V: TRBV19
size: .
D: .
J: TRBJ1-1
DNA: TGTGCCAGTAGTATCGATTCGGGCATGAACACTGAAGCTTTCTTT
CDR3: CASSIDSGMNTEAFF

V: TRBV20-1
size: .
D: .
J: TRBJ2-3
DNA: TGCAGTGCTAGGAGACCGGGAGCTCCAGATACGCAGTATTTT
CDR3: CSARRPGAPDTQYF

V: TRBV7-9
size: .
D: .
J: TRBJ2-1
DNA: TGTGCCAGCAGCTTATCCGAAATATCTTACAATGAGCAGTTCTTC
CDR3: CASSLSEISYNEQFF

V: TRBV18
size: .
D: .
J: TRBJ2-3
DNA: TGTGCCAGCTCACAGAACGCGGGGCAGGGGACAGATACGCAGTATTTT
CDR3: CASSQNAGQGTDTQYF

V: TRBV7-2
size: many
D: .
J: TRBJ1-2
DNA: TGTGCCAGCAGCTTATACACCTCTAACTATGGCTACACCTTC
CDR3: CASSLYTSNYGYTF

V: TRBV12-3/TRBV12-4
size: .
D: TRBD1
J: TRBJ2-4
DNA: TGTGCCAGCAGTTTATCTAGACAGGGGGTCAGCATTCAGTACTTC
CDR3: CASSLSRQGVSIQYF

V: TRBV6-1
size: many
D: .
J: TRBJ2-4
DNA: TGTGCCAGCAGCGACCTACCGGACAAAAACATTCAGTACTTC
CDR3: CASSDLPDKNIQYF

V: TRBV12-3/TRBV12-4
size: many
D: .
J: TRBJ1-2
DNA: TGTGCCAGCAGTCCAGGACGGTTTCGGGCTGGCTACACCTTC
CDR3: CASSPGRFRAGYTF

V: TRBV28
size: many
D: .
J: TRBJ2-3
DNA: TGTGCCAGCAGTTTAGACCGCGTCGATACGCAGTATTTT
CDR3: CASSLDRVDTQYF

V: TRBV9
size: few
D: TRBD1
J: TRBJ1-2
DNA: TGTGCCAGCAGCGTAGGAGGGACAGGGGGCTATGGCTACACCTTC
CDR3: CASSVGGTGGYGYTF

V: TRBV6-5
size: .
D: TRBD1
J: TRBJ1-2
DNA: TGTGCCAGCAGTTGGGACAGGGGCACTCAACTTTATGGCTACACCTTC
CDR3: CASSWDRGTQLYGYTF

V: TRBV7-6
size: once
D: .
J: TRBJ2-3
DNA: TGTGCCAGCAGCTTAGGGCGCGCCCCCCCGGCAGATACGCAGTATTTT
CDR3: CASSLGRAPPADTQYF

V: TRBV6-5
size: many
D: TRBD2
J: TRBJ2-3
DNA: TGTGCCAGCAGTCACCCCCTACTAGCGGGAGACGATACGCAGTATTTT
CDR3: CASSHPLLAGDDTQYF

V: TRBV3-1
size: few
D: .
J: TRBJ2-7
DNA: TGTGCCAGCAGCCAATCCCGCACCGGGACGGAATCCTACGAGCAGTACTTC
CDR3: CASSQSRTGTESYEQYF

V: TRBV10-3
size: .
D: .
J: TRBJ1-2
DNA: TGTGCCATCAGTGGCGGATATGGCTACACCTTC
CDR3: CAISGGYGYTF

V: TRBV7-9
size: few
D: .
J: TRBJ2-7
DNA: TGTGCCAGCAGCTTACAGGGGCCTCTCTCCTACGAGCAGTACTTC
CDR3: CASSLQGPLSYEQYF

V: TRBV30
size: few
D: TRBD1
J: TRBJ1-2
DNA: TGTGCCTGGAGTGAGACAGGGCTGGGGTATGGCTACACCTTC
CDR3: CAWSETGLGYGYTF

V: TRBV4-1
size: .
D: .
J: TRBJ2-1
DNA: TGCGCCAGCAGCCTCTCCTCCGGAGGTGGAGCCTACAATGAGCAGTTCTTC
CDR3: CASSLSSGGGAYNEQFF

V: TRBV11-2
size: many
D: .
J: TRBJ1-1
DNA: TGTGCCAGCGGAAACCGGGTCGCTCTTGAAGCTTTCTTT
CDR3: CASGNRVALEAFF

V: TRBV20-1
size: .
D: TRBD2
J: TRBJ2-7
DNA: TGCGCCCCTGGCGGGGGGAGCTCCTACGAGCAGTACTTC
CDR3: CAPGGGSSYEQYF

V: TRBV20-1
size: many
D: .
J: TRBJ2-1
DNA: TGCAGTGCTAGAGATCGACGGGGAATCCTAGCGACCTACAATGAGCAGTTCTTC
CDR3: CSARDRRGILATYNEQFF

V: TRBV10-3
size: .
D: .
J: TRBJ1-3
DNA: TGTGCCGCCGGGACAACCTCTGGAAACACCATATATTTT
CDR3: CAAGTTSGNTIYF

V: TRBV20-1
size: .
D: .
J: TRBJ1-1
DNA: TGCAGTGCTAGGATAGCAGGAAGAGGTTCCGCTTTCTTT
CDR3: CSARIAGRGSAFF

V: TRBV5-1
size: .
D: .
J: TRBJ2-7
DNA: TGCGCCAGCAGCTTGGAACAGGTCGAGCAGTACTTC
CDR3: CASSLEQVEQYF

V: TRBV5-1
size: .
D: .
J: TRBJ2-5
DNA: TGCGCCAGCAGCTTAGGAGGCCCGTACCAAGAGACCCAGTACTTC
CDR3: CASSLGGPYQETQYF